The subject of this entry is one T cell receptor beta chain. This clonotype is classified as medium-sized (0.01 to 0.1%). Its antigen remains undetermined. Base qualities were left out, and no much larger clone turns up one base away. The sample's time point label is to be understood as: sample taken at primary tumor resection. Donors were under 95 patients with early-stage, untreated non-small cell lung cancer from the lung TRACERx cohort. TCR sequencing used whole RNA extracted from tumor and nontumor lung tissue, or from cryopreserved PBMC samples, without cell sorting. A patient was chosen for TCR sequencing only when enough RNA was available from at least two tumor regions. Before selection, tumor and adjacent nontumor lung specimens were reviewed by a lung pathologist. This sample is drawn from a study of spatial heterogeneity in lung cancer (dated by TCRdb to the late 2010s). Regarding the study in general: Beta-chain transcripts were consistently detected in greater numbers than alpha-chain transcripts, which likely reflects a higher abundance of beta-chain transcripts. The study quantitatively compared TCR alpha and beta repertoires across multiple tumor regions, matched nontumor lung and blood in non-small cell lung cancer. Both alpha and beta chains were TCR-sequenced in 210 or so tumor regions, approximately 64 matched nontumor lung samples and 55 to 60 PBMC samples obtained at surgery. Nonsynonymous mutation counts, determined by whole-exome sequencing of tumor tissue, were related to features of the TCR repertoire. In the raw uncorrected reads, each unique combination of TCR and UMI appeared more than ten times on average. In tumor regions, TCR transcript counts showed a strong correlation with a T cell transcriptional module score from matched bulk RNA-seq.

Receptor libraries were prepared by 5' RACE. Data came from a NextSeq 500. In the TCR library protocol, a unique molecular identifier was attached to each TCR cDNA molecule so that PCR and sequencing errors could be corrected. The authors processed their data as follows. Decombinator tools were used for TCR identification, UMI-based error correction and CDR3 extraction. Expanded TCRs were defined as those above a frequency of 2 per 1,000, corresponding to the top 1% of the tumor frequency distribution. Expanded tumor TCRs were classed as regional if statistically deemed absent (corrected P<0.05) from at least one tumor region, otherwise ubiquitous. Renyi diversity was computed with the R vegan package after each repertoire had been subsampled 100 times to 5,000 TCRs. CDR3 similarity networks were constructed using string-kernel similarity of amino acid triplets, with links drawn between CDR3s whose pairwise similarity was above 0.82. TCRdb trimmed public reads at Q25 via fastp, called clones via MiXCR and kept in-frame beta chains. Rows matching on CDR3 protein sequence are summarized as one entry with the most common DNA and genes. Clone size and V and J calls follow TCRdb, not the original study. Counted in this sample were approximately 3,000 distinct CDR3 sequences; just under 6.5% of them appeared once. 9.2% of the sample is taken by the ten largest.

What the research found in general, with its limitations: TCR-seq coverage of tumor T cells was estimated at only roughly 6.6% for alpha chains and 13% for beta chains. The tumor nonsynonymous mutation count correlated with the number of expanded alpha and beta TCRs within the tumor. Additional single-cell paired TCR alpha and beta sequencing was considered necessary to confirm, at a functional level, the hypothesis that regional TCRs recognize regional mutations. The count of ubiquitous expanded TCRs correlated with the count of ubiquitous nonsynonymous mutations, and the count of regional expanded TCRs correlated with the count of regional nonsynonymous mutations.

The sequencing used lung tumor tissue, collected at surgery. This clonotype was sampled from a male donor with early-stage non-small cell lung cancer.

The CDR3 protein sequence reads: CSASALAGGYEQYF. The sequence in DNA is TGCAGTGCTAGCGCTCTAGCGGGGGGCTACGAGCAGTACTTC. Recombination connected TRBV20-1 to TRBJ2-7; a stretch of 11 junction bases matches TRBD2. Inclusive of the bounding cysteine and phenylalanine, the CDR3 is 14 residues long. Of the read, only the CDR3 DNA is kept; its 42 bases are in frame from base 1. Taken from the germline V gene (reference sequence), the CDR1 and CDR2 loops are DFQATT and SNEGSKA. V ends up 3 bases short and J 3 bases short, with an unmatched junction base count of 4.